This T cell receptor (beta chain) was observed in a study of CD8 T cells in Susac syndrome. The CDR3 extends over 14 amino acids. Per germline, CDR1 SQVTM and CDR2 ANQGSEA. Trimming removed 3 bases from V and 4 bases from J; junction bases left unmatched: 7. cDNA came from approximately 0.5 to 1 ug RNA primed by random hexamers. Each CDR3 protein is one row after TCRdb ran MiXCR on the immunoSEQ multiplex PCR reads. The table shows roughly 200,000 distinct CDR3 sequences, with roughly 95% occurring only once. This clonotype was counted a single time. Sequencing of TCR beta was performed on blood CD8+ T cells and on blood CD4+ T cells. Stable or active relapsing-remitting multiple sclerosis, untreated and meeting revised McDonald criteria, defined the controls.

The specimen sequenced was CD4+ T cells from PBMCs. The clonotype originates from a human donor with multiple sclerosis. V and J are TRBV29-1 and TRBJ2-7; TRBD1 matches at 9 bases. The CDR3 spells CSVDPGQGRYEQYF. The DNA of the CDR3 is TGCAGCGTTGATCCGGGACAGGGAAGGTACGAGCAGTACTTC.